Described below is a single T cell receptor beta chain sequence and its context. Its cognate antigen is unknown. Germline V lookup: CDR1 ENHRY, CDR2 SYGVKD. The V gene end was trimmed by 6 bases and the J gene end by 5 bases; junction bases not matched to a gene: 4. The CDR3 consists of 14 residues. The sample is drawn from a study of shared clonotypes between healthy human individuals. Study conclusions and caveats: The study found roughly 5% of naive CD4 clonotypes shared across a few donors.

An assay was performed, and its level was deep. Each PCR replicate from the sorted subsets contained about 200 ng DNA, which is tens of thousands of T cell genomes. The method was immunoSEQ multiplex PCR; TCRdb's version includes in-frame clones alone and lacks a portion of them. The table includes around 88,000 clones, 60% to 70% detected once. With CCR7-negative CD45RA+ TemRA cells, CD45RO+ cells were combined in CD8 memory. Source material: memory CD8+ T cells sorted from blood. Subset meaning: CD45RO+ cells pooled with CCR7-negative TemRA cells. This clonotype was obtained from a man aged 30 to 45 in good health. The rearrangement joins TRBV10-3 to TRBJ2-1; TRBD2 matches at 10 bases. Written as DNA, the CDR3 is TGTGCCATCAGACGGACTAGCGGTAACAATGAGCAGTTCTTC. Amino acid sequence: CAIRRTSGNNEQFF.